This TCR beta chain was captured in a study of OX40 agonist ivuxolimab in advanced cancers. At the level of the study: The study reported partial responses in three patients: one hepatocellular carcinoma, two cutaneous melanoma. Findings and limits, study-wide: Expanded clones were, on average, more numerous among CD8+ T cells than CD4+. At doses 0.1 to 3.0 mg/kg, CD4+ and CD8+ clones expanded.

Concerning this clone: The antigen is not known.

Clones were sequenced by immunoSEQ multiplex PCR, and TCRdb holds only the in-frame ones, with some missing. The repertoire holds 40,000 to 55,000 clones, 80% to 95% seen once, with roughly a quarter in the top ten. The CDR3 covers 16 residues. Germline-derived CDR1 and CDR2 are MGHRA and YSYEKL. Unmatched junction bases numbered 5, after V lost 1 base and J lost 1 base. The sample consisted of CD4+ or CD8+ T cells sorted from blood, taken in a trial of the OX40 agonist ivuxolimab. This sequence originates from an adult with an advanced solid tumor such as melanoma, head and neck, liver or kidney cancer. The gene calls are TRBV4-1 and TRBJ2-5, with TRBD1 matching 8 bases. The chain's CDR3 is CASSQGDRSRQETQYF. The CDR3 DNA reads as TGCGCCAGCAGCCAAGGGGACAGGAGTCGCCAAGAGACCCAGTACTTC.